The rows below give T cell receptor beta chains drawn from one sample of a study of blood T cell repertoires in COVID-19. Clones were read by immunoSEQ multiplex PCR, and TCRdb kept only the in-frame ones, dropping some. The sample has around 95,000 clones, about 86% seen once. Sample: peripheral blood. The receptors derive from a human donor in a cohort sampled during active COVID-19. CDR3s include the opening cysteine and the closing phenylalanine or tryptophan. A D gene is named only where the DNA matches it firmly. For some rows the clone size is stated as once, few or many, or as a class when expanded; others skip it.

J gene,V gene,clone size,D gene,CDR3 DNA,CDR3 protein
TRBJ2-5,TRBV7-2,-,-,TGTGCCAGCAGCTTTGATAGTCAAGAGACCCAGTACTTC,CASSFDSQETQYF
TRBJ2-5,TRBV11-2,-,TRBD1,TGTGCCAGCAGCTCGGCAGGGGGAGTTTATGAGACCCAGTACTTC,CASSSAGGVYETQYF
TRBJ1-5,TRBV9,-,-,TGTGCCAGCAGCGTAGCCGATACTTCCGAGCTTAGCAATCAGCCCCAGCATTTT,CASSVADTSELSNQPQHF
TRBJ1-2,TRBV5-6,-,-,TGTGCCAGCAGCTTAAACGGCGGAAGGCCGTATGGCTACACCTTC,CASSLNGGRPYGYTF
TRBJ1-6,TRBV6-5,-,TRBD1,TGTGCCGGACGGACAGGGGAATCCTATAATTCACCCCTCCACTTT,CAGRTGESYNSPLHF
TRBJ1-6,TRBV6-5,-,-,TGTGCCAGCACCCGAGAGGGAGGAATATCACCCCTCCACTTT,CASTREGGISPLHF
TRBJ2-1,TRBV11-2,-,-,TGTGCCAGCAGCTTAGGGGGGACACTCCCAAATGAGCAGTTCTTC,CASSLGGTLPNEQFF
TRBJ2-3,TRBV5-1,-,TRBD2,TGCGCCAGCAGCTGGGGACTAGCGGGAGGGGTTCCGAGCACAGATACGCAGTATTTT,CASSWGLAGGVPSTDTQYF
TRBJ2-1,TRBV11-2,-,TRBD1,TGTGCCAGCAGCCCCCCGACAGGGGTGAATGAGCAGTTCTTC,CASSPPTGVNEQFF
TRBJ2-1,TRBV6-4,-,-,TGTGCCAGCAGTGAGGTTGGGACTGGTCCCGCGACCTCCAATGAGCAGTTCTTC,CASSEVGTGPATSNEQFF
TRBJ2-5,TRBV9,once,TRBD2,TGTGCCAGCAGCGTTGGAGCGGGACCCCAAGAGACCCAGTACTTC,CASSVGAGPQETQYF
TRBJ1-5,TRBV7-9,-,-,TGTGCCAGCAGCCGAGGACAGTTCAATCAGCCCCAGCATTTT,CASSRGQFNQPQHF
TRBJ2-2,TRBV5-1,-,-,TGCGCCAGCAGCTTGCCCGGTCGTCTCGGGGAGCTGTTTTTT,CASSLPGRLGELFF
TRBJ2-1,TRBV29-1,-,TRBD1,TGCAGCGTTGACCGGGACAGCCCCGCCACTGAGCAGTTCTTC,CSVDRDSPATEQFF
TRBJ1-3,TRBV2,many,-,TGTGCCAGCACCAGGGAGGCTGGAAACACCATATATTTT,CASTREAGNTIYF
TRBJ2-3,TRBV2,-,TRBD2,TGTGCCAGCAGGACTAGCGGGAGAACAGATACGCAGTATTTT,CASRTSGRTDTQYF
TRBJ1-2,TRBV28,-,-,TGTGCCAGCAGTCCCCCGGGTTATGGCTACACCTTC,CASSPPGYGYTF
TRBJ1-5,TRBV7-2,once,TRBD1,TGTGCCAGCAGCTCCACCCTACAGGGGGCAAATCAGCCCCAGCATTTT,CASSSTLQGANQPQHF
TRBJ2-7,TRBV30,-,TRBD1,TGTGCCTGGAGTGCCGGGACAGGTGCCTCCTACGAGCAGTACTTC,CAWSAGTGASYEQYF
TRBJ2-7,TRBV13,-,-,TGTGCCAGCACTCGGACAGAGACCTACGAGCAGTACTTC,CASTRTETYEQYF
TRBJ1-1,TRBV19,-,TRBD1,TGTGCCAGTAGTATAGGTCCGCCAGGCAGGGGGCTTACTGAAGCTTTCTTT,CASSIGPPGRGLTEAFF
TRBJ2-7,TRBV6-5,-,-,TGTGCCAGCAGTTACGGCCAGAACTACGAGCAGTACTTC,CASSYGQNYEQYF
TRBJ2-1,TRBV7-2,-,TRBD2,TGTGCCAGCAGCTTAGGGACTAGCGGCGTGAATGAGCAGTTCTTC,CASSLGTSGVNEQFF
TRBJ2-7,TRBV24-1,-,-,TGTGCCACCAGTGATCCACAACAGGGAAACTACGAGCAGTACTTC,CATSDPQQGNYEQYF
TRBJ2-3,TRBV12-1,-,-,TGTGCCAGCAGCTTTATAGCGGGAGGAGGCACAGATACGCAGTATTTT,CASSFIAGGGTDTQYF
TRBJ1-1,TRBV6-5,-,-,TGTGCCAGCAGGCCCGGGGGGCCGGGCACTGAAGCTTTCTTT,CASRPGGPGTEAFF
TRBJ1-2,TRBV28,-,TRBD1,TGTGCCAGCAGTTTAAGACAGGGCTATGGCTACACCTTC,CASSLRQGYGYTF
TRBJ2-7,TRBV2,-,TRBD1,TGTGCCAGCAGCCGGGACAGGGTTTCCTACGAGCAGTACTTC,CASSRDRVSYEQYF
TRBJ2-7,TRBV15,once,TRBD2,TGTGCCACCAGCAGAGGTTATGCGGGAGCAGTCATCTTC,CATSRGYAGAVIF
TRBJ2-7,TRBV27,-,TRBD1,TGTGCCAGCAGTTTACGGGGGACAGGGGGCTCAGTGGGGGCCTACGAGCAGTACTTC,CASSLRGTGGSVGAYEQYF